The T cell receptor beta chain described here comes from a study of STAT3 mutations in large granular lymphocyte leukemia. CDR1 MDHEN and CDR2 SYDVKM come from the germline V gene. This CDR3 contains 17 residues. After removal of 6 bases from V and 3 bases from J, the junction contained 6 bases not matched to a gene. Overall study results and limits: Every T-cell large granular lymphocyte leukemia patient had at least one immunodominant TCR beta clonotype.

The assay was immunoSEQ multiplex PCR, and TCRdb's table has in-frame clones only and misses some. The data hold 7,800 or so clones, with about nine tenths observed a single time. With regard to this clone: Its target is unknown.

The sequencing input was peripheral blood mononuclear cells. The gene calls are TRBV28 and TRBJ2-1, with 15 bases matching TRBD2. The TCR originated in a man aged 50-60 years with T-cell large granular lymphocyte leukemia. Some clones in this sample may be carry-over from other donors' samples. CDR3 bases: TGTGCCAGCAGCTGGACTAGCGGGAGGGGGGGCTACAATGAGCAGTTCTTC. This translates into CASSWTSGRGGYNEQFF.